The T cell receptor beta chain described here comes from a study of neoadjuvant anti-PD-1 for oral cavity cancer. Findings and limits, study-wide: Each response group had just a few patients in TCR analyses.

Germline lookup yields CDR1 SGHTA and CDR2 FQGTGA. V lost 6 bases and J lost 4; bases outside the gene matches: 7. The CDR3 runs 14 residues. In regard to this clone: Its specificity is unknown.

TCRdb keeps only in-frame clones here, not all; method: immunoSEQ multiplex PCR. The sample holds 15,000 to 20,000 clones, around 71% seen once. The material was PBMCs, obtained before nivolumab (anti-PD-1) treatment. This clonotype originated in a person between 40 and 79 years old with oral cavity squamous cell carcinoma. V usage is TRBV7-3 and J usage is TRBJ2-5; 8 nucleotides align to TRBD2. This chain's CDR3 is CASSRSGSGETQYF. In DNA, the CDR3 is TGTGCCAGCAGTCGGAGCGGGAGTGGAGAGACCCAGTACTTC.